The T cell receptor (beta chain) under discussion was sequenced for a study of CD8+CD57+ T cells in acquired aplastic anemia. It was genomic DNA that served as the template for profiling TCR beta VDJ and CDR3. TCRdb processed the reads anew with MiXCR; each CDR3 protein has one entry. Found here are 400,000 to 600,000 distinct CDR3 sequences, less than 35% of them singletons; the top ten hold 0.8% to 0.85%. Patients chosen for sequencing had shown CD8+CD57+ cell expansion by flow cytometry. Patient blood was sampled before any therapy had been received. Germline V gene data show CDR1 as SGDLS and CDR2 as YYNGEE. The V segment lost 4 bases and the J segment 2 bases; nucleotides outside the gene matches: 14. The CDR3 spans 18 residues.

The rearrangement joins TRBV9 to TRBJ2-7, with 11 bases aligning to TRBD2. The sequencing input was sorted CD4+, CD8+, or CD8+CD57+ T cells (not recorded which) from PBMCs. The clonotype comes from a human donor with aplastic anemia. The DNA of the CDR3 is TGTGCCAGCAGCCCCGCTCGGGCTAGCGGGAGGTTCCCCTACGAGCAGTACTTC. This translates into CASSPARASGRFPYEQYF.